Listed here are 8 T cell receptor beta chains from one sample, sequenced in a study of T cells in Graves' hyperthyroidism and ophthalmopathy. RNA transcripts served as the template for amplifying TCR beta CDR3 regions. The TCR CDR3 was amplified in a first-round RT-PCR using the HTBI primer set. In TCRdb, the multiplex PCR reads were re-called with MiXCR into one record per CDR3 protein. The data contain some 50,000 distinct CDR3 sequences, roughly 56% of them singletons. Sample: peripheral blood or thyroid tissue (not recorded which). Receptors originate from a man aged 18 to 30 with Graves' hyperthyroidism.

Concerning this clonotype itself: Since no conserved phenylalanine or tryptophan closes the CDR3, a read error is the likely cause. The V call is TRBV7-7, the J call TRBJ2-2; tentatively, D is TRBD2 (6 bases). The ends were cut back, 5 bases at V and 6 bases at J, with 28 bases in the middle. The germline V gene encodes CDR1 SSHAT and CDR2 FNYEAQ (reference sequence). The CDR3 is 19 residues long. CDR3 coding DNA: TGTGCCAGCAGCCAGGGCATGGGGGGTTTTGGAGATAACCCCGGGGAGCTGTTTCTT. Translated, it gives CASSQGMGGFGDNPGELFL.

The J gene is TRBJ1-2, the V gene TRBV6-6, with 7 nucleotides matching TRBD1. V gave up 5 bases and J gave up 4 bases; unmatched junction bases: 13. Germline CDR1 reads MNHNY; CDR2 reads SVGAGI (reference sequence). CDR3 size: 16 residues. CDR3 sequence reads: CASSEARQGSGYGYTF. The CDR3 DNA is TGTGCCAGCAGTGAAGCGAGACAGGGTTCCGGCTATGGCTACACCTTC.

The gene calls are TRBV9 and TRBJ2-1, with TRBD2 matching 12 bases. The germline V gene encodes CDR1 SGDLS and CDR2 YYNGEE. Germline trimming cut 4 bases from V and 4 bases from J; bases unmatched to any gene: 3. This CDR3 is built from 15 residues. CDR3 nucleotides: TGTGCCAGCAGCTTGGGACTAGCGGGTTACAATGAGCAGTTCTTC. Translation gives CASSLGLAGYNEQFF.

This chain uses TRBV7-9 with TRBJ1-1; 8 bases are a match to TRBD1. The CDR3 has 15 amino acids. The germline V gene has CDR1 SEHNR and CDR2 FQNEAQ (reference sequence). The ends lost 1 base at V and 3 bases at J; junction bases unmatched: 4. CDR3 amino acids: CASSLGTGRYTEAFF. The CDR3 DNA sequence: TGTGCCAGCAGCTTAGGGACAGGGCGTTACACTGAAGCTTTCTTT.

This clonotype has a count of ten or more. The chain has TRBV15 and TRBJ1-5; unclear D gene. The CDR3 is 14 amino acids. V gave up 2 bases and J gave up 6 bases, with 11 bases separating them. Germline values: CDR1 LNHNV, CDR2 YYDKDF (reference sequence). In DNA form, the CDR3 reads TGTGCCACCAGCAGAAACATGGGTGCTCAGCCCCAGCATTTT. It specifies CATSRNMGAQPQHF. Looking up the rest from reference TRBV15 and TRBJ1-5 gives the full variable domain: DAMVIQNPRYQVTQFGKPVTLSCSQTLNHNVMYWYQQKSSQAPKLLFHYYDKDFNNEADTPDNFQSRRPNTSFCFLDIRSPGLGDTAMYLCATSRNMGAQPQHFGDGTRLSIL.

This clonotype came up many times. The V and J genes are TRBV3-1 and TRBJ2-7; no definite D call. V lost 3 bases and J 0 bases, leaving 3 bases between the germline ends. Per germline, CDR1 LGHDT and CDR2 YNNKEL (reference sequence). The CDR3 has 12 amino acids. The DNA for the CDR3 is TGTGCCAGCAGCCAGGACTCCTACGAGCAGTACTTC. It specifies CASSQDSYEQYF.

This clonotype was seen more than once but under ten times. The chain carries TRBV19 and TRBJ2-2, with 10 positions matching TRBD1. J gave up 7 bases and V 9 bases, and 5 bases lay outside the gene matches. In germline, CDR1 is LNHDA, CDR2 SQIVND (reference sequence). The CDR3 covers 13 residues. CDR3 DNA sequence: TGTGCCAGCCACGGACAGGGGGGCGGGGAGCTGTTTTTT. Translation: CASHGQGGGELFF.

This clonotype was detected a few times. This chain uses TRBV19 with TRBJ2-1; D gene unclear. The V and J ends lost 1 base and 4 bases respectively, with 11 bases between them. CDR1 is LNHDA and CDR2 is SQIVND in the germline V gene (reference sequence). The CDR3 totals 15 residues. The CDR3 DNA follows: TGTGCCAGTAGTATAGTCCAAGGCGTGTACAATGAGCAGTTCTTC. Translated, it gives CASSIVQGVYNEQFF.